This T cell receptor beta chain appears in the sequencing data of a study of T-cell reconstitution after alpha-beta-depleted transplantation in children. This clonotype was observed many times. Unique molecular identifiers were built into the TCRbeta library. TCRdb independently ran MiXCR on the PCR reads; one entry per CDR3 protein. The sample lists about 590,000 distinct CDR3 sequences; under 15% were seen once. This TCR derives from a male patient younger than 18 who had a stem cell transplant for acute myeloid leukemia, so the T cells may come from the graft donor. The sequences come from PBMCs, mostly from graft donor cells, collected 360 days after TCRalphabeta/CD19-depleted stem cell transplant.

This CDR3 is CASNGAGGYTF. The CDR3 nucleotides read TGCGCCAGCAACGGGGCAGGAGGCTACACCTTC. This chain uses TRBV5-1 with TRBJ1-2, with a possible D match to TRBD1 (5 bases). CDR1 SGHRS and CDR2 YFSETQ come from the germline V gene. The V end lost 6 bases, the J end lost 8 bases, and 11 bases lay between the germline ends. CDR3 length equals 11 residues.